This record covers a single TCR beta chain. Its specificity is unknown. This record comes from a study of beta chain features in type 1 diabetes. Study as a whole: Comparable age, gender and cell yields were observed in patients relative to healthy donors. Overall study findings and caveats: Any HLA effect on TCRB rearrangement was left unresolved by small sub-analyses. In all four CD4+ subsets, TCRB CDR3 length was significantly, moderately reduced in type 1 diabetes.

A sort by CD45RO/CCR7/CD25/CD127/CD95/CD27 yielded CD4+ naive, central memory, regulatory and stem cell-like memory cells. The isolated RNA, all of it, was reverse transcribed, so expressed TCRB transcripts were what got sequenced. Method: immunoSEQ multiplex PCR; TCRdb's copy keeps in-frame clones and lacks some. The data contain roughly 730,000 clones, around 15% of them singletons. This sequence was found in a man younger than 35 with type 1 diabetes. What was sequenced was naive CD4+ T cells from blood.

CDR3 in amino acids: CASSYSRTPNYGYTF. For the CDR3, the DNA is TGTGCCAGCAGTTACTCTCGGACTCCTAACTATGGCTACACCTTC. V usage is TRBV6-5 and J usage is TRBJ1-2; D is ambiguous. There are 15 residues in the CDR3. Germline loops: CDR1 MNHEY, CDR2 SVGAGI. Trimming removed 0 bases at V and 0 bases at J, with 8 bases between.